This entry describes one TCR beta chain. The antigen is unknown. TCRdb reanalysed the 5' RACE reads using MiXCR and keeps one entry per CDR3 protein. The data contain under 250,000 distinct CDR3 sequences, roughly a third of them singletons. Trimming took 6 bases from V and 4 from J, leaving 12 bases between them. The CDR3 has 14 residues. This entry comes from a study of CD8 T cells in ankylosing spondylitis. Whole-study results and caveats: Enrichment of disease-linked clones was reportedly significant in matched ankylosing spondylitis synovial fluid.

The chain joins TRBV12-3 or TRBV12-4 to TRBJ1-4; D is perhaps TRBD1 (6 bases). This sequence was found in a male donor with ankylosing spondylitis or in good health (not recorded which). Sequenced material: blood, either unsorted or a sorted T cell fraction (not recorded which). CDR3 DNA: TGTGCCAGCAGACCCGGGACACTTAATGAAAAACTGTTTTTT. Its protein is CASRPGTLNEKLFF.